This is a list of T cell receptor beta chains from one sample in a study of blood T cell repertoires in COVID-19. Repertoires were generated with immunoSEQ multiplex PCR, while TCRdb's copy carries only in-frame clones and drops some. In the table there are roughly 240,000 clones, around 90% of which are singletons. Source material: PBMCs or T cells enriched from blood (not recorded which). The receptors originated from a woman aged 30 to 39 with acute COVID-19. Both conserved end residues are trimmed from each CDR3.

J | V | CDR3
TRBJ2-3 | TRBV14 | ASSQVAPRLAGVTDTQY
TRBJ1-1 | TRBV27 | ASSLIPLRNTEAF
TRBJ1-4 | TRBV12-3/TRBV12-4 | ASTATDEKLF
TRBJ2-7 | TRBV4-2 | ASSHLGGLGVYEQY
TRBJ1-6 | TRBV3-1/TRBV3-2 | ASRHRVSPLH
TRBJ1-4 | TRBV4-1 | ASSQEPARNNEKLF
TRBJ1-2 | TRBV5-1 | ASSLGRDGYT
TRBJ1-2 | TRBV4-1 | ASSQSTSRGFDGYT
TRBJ2-5 | TRBV9 | ASSVGVRGETQY
TRBJ1-3 | TRBV11-2 | ASSQDRGFGNTIY
TRBJ1-5 | TRBV7-4 | ASSLPFRDSYSNQPQH
TRBJ2-1 | TRBV4-1 | ASSQEPSSYNEQF
TRBJ2-5 | TRBV30 | AWSVGVAGAETQY
TRBJ1-1 | TRBV11-1 | ASSSVLTGLNTEAF
TRBJ2-7 | TRBV12-3/TRBV12-4 | ASTAGGYEQY
TRBJ1-5 | TRBV4-3 | ASSPQQGSFQPQH
TRBJ1-1 | TRBV5-1 | ASSLNRNTEAF
TRBJ1-2 | TRBV19 | ASSIAGQNYGYT
TRBJ1-5 | TRBV4-1 | ASSQDRNQPQH
TRBJ2-3 | TRBV18 | ASRRTGVDTQY
TRBJ2-7 | TRBV6-5 | ASSYTWDRSYEQY
TRBJ1-5 | TRBV6-4 | ASMGQYSNQPQH
TRBJ1-2 | TRBV5-4 | ASSRDLDGYT
TRBJ1-1 | TRBV7-9 | ASSQTGIEAF
TRBJ1-2 | TRBV21-1 | ASPPLYGYT
TRBJ1-2 | TRBV4-1 | ASSQGTEATGYT
TRBJ1-2 | TRBV11-2 | ASSLEQNYGYT
TRBJ2-7 | TRBV4-3 | ASSHSATGESYEQY
TRBJ1-3 | TRBV7-6 | ASSQPGTPSSGNTIY
TRBJ2-7 | TRBV11-2 | ASSLVAGDSYEQY
TRBJ2-5 | TRBV9 | ASSRVISERETQY
TRBJ2-7 | TRBV5-5 | ASSLGTDLPYEQY
TRBJ1-6 | TRBV2 | ASSSGTGYNSPLH
TRBJ1-1 | TRBV11-3 | ASSLEGRRPTEAF
TRBJ2-1 | TRBV4-3 | ASSQELSGGAFNEQF
TRBJ1-1 | TRBV19 | ASSINSDTEAF
TRBJ2-1 | TRBV7-2 | ASSLEGRGAPRQF
TRBJ1-4 | TRBV18 | ASSRDREDEKLF
TRBJ1-6 | TRBV6-2/TRBV6-3 | ASSYGAGGYQTLH
TRBJ1-3 | TRBV4-2 | ASSPARTAGNTIY
TRBJ1-2 | TRBV5-6 | ASILTGLNYGYT
TRBJ2-3 | TRBV27 | ASSLGPRTLPDTQY
TRBJ2-1 | TRBV7-2 | ASSLSGGRNEQF
TRBJ2-1 | TRBV7-9 | ASSPNSLSYNEQF
TRBJ2-3 | TRBV5-1 | ASSHGLAGSTDTQY
TRBJ1-5 | TRBV4-2 | ASSQEQGLAHQPQH
TRBJ2-1 | TRBV27 | ASSRTGGRNEQF
TRBJ1-4 | TRBV5-4 | ASSPPGQGREKLF
TRBJ2-7 | TRBV18 | ASSPLIGGRAYEQY
TRBJ2-3 | TRBV6-5 | ASSYSRGSSTDTQY
TRBJ2-7 | TRBV13 | ASSLGRGASYEQY
TRBJ2-1 | TRBV6-2/TRBV6-3 | ASSYGGGMIEQF
TRBJ2-7 | TRBV20-1 | SASGTGTLVVGDIEQY
TRBJ2-1 | TRBV7-9 | ASSSLGWGDEQF
TRBJ2-5 | TRBV28 | ASRLRTSEEETQY
TRBJ2-7 | TRBV7-2 | ASSSGPPGGYYEQY
TRBJ2-1 | TRBV7-2 | ASSLTSGGEMNEQF
TRBJ1-5 | TRBV4-3 | ASSPRRGDDNQPQH
TRBJ2-1 | TRBV6-5 | ASKSGGSNEQF
TRBJ2-1 | TRBV11-3 | ASSKDERAGNYNEQF